This T cell receptor (beta chain) was sequenced for a study of cytomegalovirus exposure and HLA in healthy donors. Across the study: Across some 400 genotyped donors, just over 80% landed in the Caucasian-associated ancestry cluster. Study conclusions and caveats: Indistinguishable V segments such as TRBV6-2 and TRBV6-3 were excluded.

With 60 Vbeta and 13 Jbeta primers, the PCR was carried out. The method was immunoSEQ multiplex PCR; TCRdb's version includes in-frame clones alone and lacks a portion of them. The sample has some 130,000 clones. For this clone: Its target is not known.

There are 17 residues in the CDR3. CDR1 and CDR2 (germline): MDHEN, SYDVKM. V was clipped by 5 bases and J by 7 bases; unmatched bases: 13. Material: PBMCs. The V call is TRBV28, the J call TRBJ2-3; TRBD2 agrees at 12 bases. This sequence was found in a woman aged 35 to 49 in good health and CMV-seropositive. The CDR3 here is CASSPPRTSGKGYTQYF. CDR3 nucleotides: TGTGCCAGCAGTCCGCCGCGGACTAGCGGGAAGGGGTATACGCAGTATTTT.